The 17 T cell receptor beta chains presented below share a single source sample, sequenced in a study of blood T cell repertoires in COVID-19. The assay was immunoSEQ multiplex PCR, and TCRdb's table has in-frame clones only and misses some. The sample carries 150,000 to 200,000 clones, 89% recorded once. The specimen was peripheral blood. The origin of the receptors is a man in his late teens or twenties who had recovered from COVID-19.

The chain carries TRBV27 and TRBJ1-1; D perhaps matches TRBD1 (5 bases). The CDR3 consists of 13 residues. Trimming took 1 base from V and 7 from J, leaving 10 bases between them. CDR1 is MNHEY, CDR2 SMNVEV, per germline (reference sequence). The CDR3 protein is CASSLYIGDEAFF. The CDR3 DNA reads TGTGCCAGCAGTTTATATATAGGGGATGAAGCTTTCTTT.

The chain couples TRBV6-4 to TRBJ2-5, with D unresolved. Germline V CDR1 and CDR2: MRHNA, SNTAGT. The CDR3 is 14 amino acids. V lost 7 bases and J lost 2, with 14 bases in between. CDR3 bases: TGTGCCAGCATTGGTGTAGTTCGGCAAGAGACCCAGTACTTC. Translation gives CASIGVVRQETQYF.

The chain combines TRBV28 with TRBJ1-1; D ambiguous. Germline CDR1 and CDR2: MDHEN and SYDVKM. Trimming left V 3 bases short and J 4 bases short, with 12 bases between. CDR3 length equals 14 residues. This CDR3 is CASSLSVTVTEAFF. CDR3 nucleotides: TGTGCCAGCAGTTTGTCCGTCACAGTCACTGAAGCTTTCTTT.

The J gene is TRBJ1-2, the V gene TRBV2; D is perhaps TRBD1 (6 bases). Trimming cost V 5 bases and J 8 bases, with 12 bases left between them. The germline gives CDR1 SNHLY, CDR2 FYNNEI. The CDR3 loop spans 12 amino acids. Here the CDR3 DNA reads TGTGCCAGCAGTTTAAGGACAGCCGGCTACACCTTC. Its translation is CASSLRTAGYTF. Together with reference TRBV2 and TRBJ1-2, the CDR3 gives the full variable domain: EPEVTQTPSHQVTQMGQEVILRCVPISNHLYFYWYRQILGQKVEFLVSFYNNEISEKSEIFDDQFSVERPDGSNFTLKIRSTKLEDSAMYFCASSLRTAGYTFGSGTRLTVV.

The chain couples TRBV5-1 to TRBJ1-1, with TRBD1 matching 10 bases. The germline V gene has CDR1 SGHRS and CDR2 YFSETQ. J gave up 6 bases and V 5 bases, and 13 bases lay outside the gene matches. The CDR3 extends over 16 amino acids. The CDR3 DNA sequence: TGCGCCAGCAGATCAACCGGGACAGGGGTGATCGCTGAAGCTTTCTTT. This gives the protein CASRSTGTGVIAEAFF.

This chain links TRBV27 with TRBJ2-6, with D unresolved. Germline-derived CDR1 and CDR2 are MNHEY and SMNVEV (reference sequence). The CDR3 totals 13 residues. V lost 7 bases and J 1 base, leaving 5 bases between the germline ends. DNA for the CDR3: TGTGCCAGCAAATTATCTGGGGCCAACGTCCTGACTTTC. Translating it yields CASKLSGANVLTF.

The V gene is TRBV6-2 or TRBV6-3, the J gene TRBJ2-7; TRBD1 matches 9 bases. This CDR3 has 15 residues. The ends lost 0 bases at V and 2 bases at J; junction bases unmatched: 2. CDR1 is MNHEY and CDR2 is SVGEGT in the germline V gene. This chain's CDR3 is CASSYSGQGPYEQYF. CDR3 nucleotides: TGTGCCAGCAGTTACTCGGGACAGGGCCCCTACGAGCAGTACTTC.

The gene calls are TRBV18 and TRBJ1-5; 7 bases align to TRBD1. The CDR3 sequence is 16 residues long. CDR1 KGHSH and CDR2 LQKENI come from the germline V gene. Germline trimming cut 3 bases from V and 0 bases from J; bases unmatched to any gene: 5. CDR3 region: CASSPVTGNSNQPQHF. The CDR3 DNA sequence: TGTGCCAGCTCACCTGTGACAGGGAATAGCAATCAGCCCCAGCATTTT.

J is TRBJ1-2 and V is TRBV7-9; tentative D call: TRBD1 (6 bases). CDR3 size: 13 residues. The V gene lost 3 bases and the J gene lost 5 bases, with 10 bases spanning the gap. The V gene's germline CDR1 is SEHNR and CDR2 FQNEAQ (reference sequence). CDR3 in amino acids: CASSFRGGYGYTF. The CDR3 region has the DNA TGTGCCAGCAGCTTCAGGGGAGGGTATGGCTACACCTTC.

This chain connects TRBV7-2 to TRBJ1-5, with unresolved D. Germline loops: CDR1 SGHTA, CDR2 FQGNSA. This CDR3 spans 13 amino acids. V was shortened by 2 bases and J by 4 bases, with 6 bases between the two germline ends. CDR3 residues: CASSLSRNQPQHF. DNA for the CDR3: TGTGCCAGCAGCTTATCCCGGAATCAGCCCCAGCATTTT.

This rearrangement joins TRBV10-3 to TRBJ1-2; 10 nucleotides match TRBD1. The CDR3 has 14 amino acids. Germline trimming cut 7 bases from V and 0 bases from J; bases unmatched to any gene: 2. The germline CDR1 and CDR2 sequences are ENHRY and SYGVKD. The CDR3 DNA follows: TGTGCCATCACCGGACAGGGGGCTAACTATGGCTACACCTTC. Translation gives CAITGQGANYGYTF.

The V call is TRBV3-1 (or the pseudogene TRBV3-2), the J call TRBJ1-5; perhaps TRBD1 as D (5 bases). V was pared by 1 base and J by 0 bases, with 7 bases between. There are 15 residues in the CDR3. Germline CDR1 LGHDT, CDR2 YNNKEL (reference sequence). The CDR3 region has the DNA TGTGCCAGCAGCCAAGGCGGACATAGCAATCAGCCCCAGCATTTT. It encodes CASSQGGHSNQPQHF.

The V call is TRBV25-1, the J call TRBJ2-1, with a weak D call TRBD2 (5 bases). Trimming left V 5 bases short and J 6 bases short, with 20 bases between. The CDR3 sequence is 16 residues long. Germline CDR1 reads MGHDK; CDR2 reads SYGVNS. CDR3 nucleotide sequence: TGTGCCAGCAGTTCCTCCGAGCGGATGCTTCTCAATGAGCAGTTCTTC. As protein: CASSSSERMLLNEQFF.

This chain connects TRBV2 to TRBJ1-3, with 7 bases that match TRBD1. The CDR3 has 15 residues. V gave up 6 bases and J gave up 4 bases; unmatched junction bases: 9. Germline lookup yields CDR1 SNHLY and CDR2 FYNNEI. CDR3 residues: CASRGDRAAGNTIYF. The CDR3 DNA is TGTGCCAGCAGGGGTGACAGGGCGGCGGGAAACACCATATATTTT.

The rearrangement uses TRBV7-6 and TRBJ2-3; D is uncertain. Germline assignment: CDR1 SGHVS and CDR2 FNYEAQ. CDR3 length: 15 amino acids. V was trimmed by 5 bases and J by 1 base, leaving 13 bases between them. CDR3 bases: TGTGCCAGCAGCCCCTCGAACTCCCGCACAGATACGCAGTATTTT. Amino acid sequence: CASSPSNSRTDTQYF.

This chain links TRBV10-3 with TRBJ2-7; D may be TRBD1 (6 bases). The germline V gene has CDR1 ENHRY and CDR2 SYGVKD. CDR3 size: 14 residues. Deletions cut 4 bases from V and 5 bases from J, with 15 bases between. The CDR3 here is CAISVRDIRDEQYF. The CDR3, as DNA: TGTGCCATCAGTGTCCGGGACATAAGGGACGAGCAGTACTTC.

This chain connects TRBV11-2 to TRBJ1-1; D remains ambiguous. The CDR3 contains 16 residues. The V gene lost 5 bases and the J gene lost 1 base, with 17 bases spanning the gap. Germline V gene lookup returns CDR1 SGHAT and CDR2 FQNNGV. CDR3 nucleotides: TGTGCCAGCAGCCCTACCCCCCGGGGAAGGAACACTGAAGCTTTCTTT. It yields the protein CASSPTPRGRNTEAFF.